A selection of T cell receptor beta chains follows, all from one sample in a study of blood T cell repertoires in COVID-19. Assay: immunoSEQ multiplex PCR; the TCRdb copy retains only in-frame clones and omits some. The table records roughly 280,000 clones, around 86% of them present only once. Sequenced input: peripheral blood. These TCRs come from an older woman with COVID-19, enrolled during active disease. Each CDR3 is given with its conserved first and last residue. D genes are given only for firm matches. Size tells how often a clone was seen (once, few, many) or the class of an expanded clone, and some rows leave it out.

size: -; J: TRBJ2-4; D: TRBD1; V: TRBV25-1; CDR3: CASEVSTGVGNIQYF; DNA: TGTGCCAGCGAGGTCAGTACAGGGGTTGGAAACATTCAGTACTTC
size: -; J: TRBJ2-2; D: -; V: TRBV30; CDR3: CAWSVQGFTGELFF; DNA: TGTGCCTGGAGCGTCCAGGGTTTCACCGGAGAGCTGTTTTTT
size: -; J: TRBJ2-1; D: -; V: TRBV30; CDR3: CAWSVLYNEQFF; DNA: TGTGCCTGGAGTGTACTTTACAATGAGCAGTTCTTC
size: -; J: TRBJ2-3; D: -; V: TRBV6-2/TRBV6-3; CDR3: CASSRDSTDTQYF; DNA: TGTGCCAGCAGTCGCGATTCCACAGATACGCAGTATTTT
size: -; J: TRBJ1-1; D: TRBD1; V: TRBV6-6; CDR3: CASRRGQGVGNTEAFF; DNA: TGTGCCAGCAGGAGAGGACAGGGAGTAGGGAACACTGAAGCTTTCTTT
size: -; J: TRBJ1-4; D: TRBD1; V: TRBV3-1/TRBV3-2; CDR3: CASSRRTGHEKLFF; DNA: TGTGCCAGCAGCCGTCGGACAGGGCATGAAAAACTGTTTTTT
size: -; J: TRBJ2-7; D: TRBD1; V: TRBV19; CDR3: CASSIRQGKTYEQYF; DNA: TGTGCCAGTAGTATCAGACAGGGGAAGACCTACGAGCAGTACTTC
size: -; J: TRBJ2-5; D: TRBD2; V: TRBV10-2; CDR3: CASRPGTSGRRQETQYF; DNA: TGCGCCAGCAGGCCCGGGACTAGCGGGAGAAGGCAAGAGACCCAGTACTTC
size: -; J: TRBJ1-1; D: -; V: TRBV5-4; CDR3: CASSLVGAGTEAFF; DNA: TGTGCCAGCAGCTTGGTGGGGGCCGGCACTGAAGCTTTCTTT
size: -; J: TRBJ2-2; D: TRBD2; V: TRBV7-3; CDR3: CATRVGTSGELFF; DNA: TGTGCCACCAGGGTAGGGACTAGCGGGGAGCTGTTTTTT
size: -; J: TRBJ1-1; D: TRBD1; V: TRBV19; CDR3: CASSTSTGASNTEAFF; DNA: TGTGCCAGTAGTACGTCGACAGGGGCGTCGAACACTGAAGCTTTCTTT
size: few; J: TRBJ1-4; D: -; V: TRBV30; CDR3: CAWSTGLDEKLFF; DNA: TGTGCCTGGAGTACAGGGTTGGATGAAAAACTGTTTTTT
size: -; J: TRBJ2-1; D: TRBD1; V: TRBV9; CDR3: CASSPHTGGIDNEQFF; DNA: TGTGCCAGCAGCCCCCATACAGGGGGCATAGACAATGAGCAGTTCTTC
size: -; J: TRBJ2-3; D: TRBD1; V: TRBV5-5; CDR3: CASSSWVWTGGDTQYF; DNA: TGTGCCAGCAGCTCTTGGGTCTGGACAGGGGGCGATACGCAGTATTTT
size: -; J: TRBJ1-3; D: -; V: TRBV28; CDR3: CASSLGGLEQGSGNTIYF; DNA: TGTGCCAGCAGTTTAGGCGGCCTAGAACAGGGCTCTGGAAACACCATATATTTT
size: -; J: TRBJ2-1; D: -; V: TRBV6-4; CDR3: CASSDDSGRYNEQFF; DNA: TGTGCCAGCAGTGACGATAGCGGAAGATACAATGAGCAGTTCTTC
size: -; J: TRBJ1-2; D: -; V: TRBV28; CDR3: CASGLDKPMGYTF; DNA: TGTGCCAGCGGATTGGACAAGCCGATGGGCTACACCTTC
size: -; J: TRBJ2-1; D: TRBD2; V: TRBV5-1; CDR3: CASRFNSGRAGEQFF; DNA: TGCGCCAGCAGGTTTAATAGCGGGAGGGCCGGTGAGCAGTTCTTC
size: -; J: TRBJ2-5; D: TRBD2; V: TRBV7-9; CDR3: CASSLLAGGETQYF; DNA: TGTGCCAGCAGCTTACTAGCGGGCGGGGAGACCCAGTACTTC
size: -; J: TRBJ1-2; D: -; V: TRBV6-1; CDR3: CASSEAGESYGYTF; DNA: TGTGCCAGCAGTGAAGCCGGGGAAAGCTATGGCTACACCTTC
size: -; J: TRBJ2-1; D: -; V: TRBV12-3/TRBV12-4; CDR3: CASSLGPADEQFF; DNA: TGTGCCAGCAGTTTGGGGCCGGCGGATGAGCAGTTCTTC
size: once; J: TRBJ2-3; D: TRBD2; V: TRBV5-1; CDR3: CASSLGSGLAGTDTQYF; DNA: TGCGCCAGCAGCTTGGGATCGGGACTAGCGGGCACAGATACGCAGTATTTT